This T cell receptor (beta chain) was documented in a study of kidney transplant recipient with SARS-CoV-2 infection. The V gene lost 6 bases and the J gene lost 8 bases, with 17 bases spanning the gap. In germline, CDR1 is MNHNY, CDR2 SVGAGI (reference sequence). The CDR3 consists of 15 residues. TCRdb called the reads again in MiXCR, with one record for every CDR3 protein. This repertoire shows 200,000 to 250,000 distinct CDR3 sequences, more than 25% found once; its top ten account for 7% to 8%. This clonotype was found many times. The sample consisted of a blood sample, taken at baseline and on day 111 from a kidney transplant recipient. The TCR comes from a young adult male patient who had COVID-19 and was a kidney transplant recipient. Some T cells may be graft donor cells. The V gene is TRBV6-6, the J gene TRBJ1-6; D gene uncertain. CDR3 in amino acids: CASSPQTGPHSPLHF. The CDR3 DNA reads TGTGCCAGCAGCCCCCAGACCGGCCCCCATTCACCCCTCCACTTT.